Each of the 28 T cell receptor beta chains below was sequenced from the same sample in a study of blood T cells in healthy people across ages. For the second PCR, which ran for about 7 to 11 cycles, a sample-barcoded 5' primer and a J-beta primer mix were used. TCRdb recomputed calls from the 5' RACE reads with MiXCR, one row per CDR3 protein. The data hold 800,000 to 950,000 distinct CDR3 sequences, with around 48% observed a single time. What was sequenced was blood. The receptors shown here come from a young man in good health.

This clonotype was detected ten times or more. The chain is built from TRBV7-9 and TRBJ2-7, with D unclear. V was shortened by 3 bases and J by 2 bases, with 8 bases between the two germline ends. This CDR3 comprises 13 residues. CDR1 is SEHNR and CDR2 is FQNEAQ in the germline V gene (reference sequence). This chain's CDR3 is CASSFAGAYEQYF. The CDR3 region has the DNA TGTGCCAGCAGCTTCGCAGGAGCCTACGAGCAGTACTTC.

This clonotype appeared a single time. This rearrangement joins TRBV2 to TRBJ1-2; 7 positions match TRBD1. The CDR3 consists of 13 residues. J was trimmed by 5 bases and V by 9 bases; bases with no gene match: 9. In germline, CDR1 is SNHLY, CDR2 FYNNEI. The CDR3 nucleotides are TGTGCCAGACGACAGGGAGAACCTTATGGCTACACCTTC. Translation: CARRQGEPYGYTF.

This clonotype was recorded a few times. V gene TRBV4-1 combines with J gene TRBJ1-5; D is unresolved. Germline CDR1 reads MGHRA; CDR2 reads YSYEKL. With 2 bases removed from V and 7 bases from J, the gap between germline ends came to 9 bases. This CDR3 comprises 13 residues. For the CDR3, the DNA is TGCGCCAGCAGCCAAAAGAGCGGACAGCCCCAGCATTTT. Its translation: CASSQKSGQPQHF.

CDR3 residues: CASSPPISTNEKLFF. As DNA, the CDR3 is TGTGCCAGCAGCCCCCCTATCTCAACTAATGAAAAACTGTTTTTT. V gene TRBV7-9 combines with J gene TRBJ1-4; D is unclear. The CDR3 covers 15 residues. Germline V gene sequence: CDR1 SEHNR, CDR2 FQNEAQ (reference sequence). V lost 5 bases and J lost 0, with 10 bases in between. Complete variable domain (other parts from reference TRBV7-9 and TRBJ1-4): DTGVSQNPRHKITKRGQNVTFRCDPISEHNRLYWYRQTLGQGPEFLTYFQNEAQLEKSRLLSDRFSAERPKGSFSTLEIQRTEQGDSAMYLCASSPPISTNEKLFFGSGTQLSVL.

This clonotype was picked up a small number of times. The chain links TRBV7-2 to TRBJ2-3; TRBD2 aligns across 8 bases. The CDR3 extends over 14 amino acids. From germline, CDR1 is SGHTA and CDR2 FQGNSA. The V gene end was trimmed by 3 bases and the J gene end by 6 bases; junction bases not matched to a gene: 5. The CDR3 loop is CASSFQRGLDTQYF. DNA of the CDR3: TGTGCCAGCAGCTTCCAGCGGGGGTTGGATACGCAGTATTTT.

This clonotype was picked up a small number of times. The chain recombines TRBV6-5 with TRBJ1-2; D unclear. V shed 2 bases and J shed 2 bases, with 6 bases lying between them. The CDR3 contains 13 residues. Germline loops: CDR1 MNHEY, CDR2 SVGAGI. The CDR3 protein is CASSYRRNYGYTF. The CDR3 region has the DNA TGTGCCAGCAGTTACCGCCGAAACTATGGCTACACCTTC.

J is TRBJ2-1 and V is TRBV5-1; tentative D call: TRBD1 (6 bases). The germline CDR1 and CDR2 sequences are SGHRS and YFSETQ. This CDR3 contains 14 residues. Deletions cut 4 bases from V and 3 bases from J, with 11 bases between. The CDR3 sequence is CASSMTGIYNEQFF. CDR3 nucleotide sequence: TGCGCCAGCAGCATGACAGGTATCTACAATGAGCAGTTCTTC.

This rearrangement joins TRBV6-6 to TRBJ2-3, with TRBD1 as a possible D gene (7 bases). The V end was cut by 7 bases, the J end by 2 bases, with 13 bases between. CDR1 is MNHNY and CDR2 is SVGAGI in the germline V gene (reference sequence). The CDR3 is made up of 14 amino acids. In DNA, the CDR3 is TGTGCCAGCATTCAGGGGGGATCCACAGATACGCAGTATTTT. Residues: CASIQGGSTDTQYF.

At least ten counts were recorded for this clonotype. The CDR3 loop is CASSLGAAIGTGELFF. CDR3 coding DNA: TGTGCCAGCAGCTTAGGGGCAGCAATAGGAACCGGGGAGCTGTTTTTT. This rearrangement joins TRBV11-3 to TRBJ2-2, with D uncertain. In germline, CDR1 is SGHNT, CDR2 YENEEA. This CDR3 has 16 amino acids. The V and J ends lost 1 base and 5 bases respectively, with 14 bases between them.

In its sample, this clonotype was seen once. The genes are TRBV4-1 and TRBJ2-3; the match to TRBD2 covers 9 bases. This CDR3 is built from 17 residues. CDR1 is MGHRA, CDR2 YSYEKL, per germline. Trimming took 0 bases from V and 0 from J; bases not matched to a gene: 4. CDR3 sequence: CASSQDGLAGSTDTQYF. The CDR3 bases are TGCGCCAGCAGCCAAGATGGCCTAGCGGGGAGCACAGATACGCAGTATTTT.

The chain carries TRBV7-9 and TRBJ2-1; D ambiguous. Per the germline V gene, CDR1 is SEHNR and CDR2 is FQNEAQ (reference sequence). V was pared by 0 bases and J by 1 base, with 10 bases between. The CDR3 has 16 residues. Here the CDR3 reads CASSLARRLSYNEQFF. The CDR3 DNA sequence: TGTGCCAGCAGCTTAGCTAGGCGACTTTCCTACAATGAGCAGTTCTTC.

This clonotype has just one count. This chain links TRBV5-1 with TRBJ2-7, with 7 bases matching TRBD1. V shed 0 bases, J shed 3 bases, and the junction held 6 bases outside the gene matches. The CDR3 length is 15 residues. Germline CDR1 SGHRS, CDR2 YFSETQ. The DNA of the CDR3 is TGCGCCAGCAGCTTGGAAGCGACAGGGAGCTACGAGCAGTACTTC. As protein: CASSLEATGSYEQYF.

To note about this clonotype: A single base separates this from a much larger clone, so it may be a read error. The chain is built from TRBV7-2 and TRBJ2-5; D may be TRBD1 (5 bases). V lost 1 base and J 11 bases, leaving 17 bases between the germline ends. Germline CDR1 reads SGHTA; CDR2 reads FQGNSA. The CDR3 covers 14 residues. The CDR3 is CASSLGVRGGEQYF. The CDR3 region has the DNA TGTGCCAGCAGCTTAGGCGTAAGGGGCGGTGAGCAGTACTTC.

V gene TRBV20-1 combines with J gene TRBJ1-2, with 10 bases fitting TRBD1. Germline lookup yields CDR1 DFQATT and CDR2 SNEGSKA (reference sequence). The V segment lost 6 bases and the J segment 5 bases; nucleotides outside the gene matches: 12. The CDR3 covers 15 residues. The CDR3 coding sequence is TGCAGTGCGGCGCGAAGGACAGGGGGGGATTATGGCTACACCTTC. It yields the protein CSAARRTGGDYGYTF.

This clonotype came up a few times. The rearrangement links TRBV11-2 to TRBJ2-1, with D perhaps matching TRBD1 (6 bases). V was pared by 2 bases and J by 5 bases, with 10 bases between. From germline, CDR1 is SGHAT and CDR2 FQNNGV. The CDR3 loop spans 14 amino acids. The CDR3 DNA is TGTGCCAGCAGCTTACAGGGGCCCAACAATGAGCAGTTCTTC. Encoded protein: CASSLQGPNNEQFF.

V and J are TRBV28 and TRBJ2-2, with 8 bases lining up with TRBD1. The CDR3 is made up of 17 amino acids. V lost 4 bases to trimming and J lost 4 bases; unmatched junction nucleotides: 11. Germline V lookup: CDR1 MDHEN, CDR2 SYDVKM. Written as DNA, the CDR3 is TGTGCCAGCAGTTCCCTCAGGGGGCGAGTTGGCACCGGGGAGCTGTTTTTT. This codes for CASSSLRGRVGTGELFF.

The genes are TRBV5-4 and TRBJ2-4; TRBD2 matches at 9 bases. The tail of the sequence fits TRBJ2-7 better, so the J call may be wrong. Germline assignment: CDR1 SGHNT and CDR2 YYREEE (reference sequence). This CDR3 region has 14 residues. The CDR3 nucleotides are TGTGCCAGCACCAAGAGCGGGGGGCCCTACGAGCAGTACTTC. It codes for CASTKSGGPYEQYF.

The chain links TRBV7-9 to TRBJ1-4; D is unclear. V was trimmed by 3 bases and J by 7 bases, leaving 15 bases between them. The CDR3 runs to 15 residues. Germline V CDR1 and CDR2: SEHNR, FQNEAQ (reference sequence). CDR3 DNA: TGTGCCAGCAGCTTGGACCTCCTGACGAGTGAAAAACTGTTTTTT. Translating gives CASSLDLLTSEKLFF.

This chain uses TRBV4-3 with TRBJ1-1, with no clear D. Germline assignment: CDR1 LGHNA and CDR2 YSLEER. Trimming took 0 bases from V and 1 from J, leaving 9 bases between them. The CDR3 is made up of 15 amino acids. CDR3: CASSQDLEGNTEAFF. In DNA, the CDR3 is TGCGCCAGCAGCCAAGATCTAGAGGGGAACACTGAAGCTTTCTTT.

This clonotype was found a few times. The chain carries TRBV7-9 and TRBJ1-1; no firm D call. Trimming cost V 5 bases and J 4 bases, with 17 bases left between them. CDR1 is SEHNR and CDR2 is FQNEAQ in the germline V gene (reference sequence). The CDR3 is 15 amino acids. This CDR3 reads CASSPPRTYPTEAFF. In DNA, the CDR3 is TGTGCCAGCAGCCCACCCCGGACCTACCCCACTGAAGCTTTCTTT.

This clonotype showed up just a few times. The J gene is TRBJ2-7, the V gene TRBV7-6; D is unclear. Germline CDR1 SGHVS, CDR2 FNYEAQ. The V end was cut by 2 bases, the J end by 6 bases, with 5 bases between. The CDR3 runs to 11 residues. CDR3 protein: CASSLYGEQYF. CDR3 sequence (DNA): TGTGCCAGCAGCTTATACGGCGAGCAGTACTTC.

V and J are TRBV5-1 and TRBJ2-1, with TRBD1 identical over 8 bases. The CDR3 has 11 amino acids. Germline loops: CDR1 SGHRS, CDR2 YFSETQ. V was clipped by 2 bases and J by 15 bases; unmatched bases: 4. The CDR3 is CASSFGQGPFF. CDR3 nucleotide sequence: TGCGCCAGCAGCTTCGGACAGGGTCCGTTCTTC.

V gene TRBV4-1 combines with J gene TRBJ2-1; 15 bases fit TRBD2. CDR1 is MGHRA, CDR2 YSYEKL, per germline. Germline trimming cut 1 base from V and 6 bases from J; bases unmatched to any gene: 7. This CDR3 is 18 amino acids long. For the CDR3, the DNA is TGCGCCAGCAGCCAAGGCGGGACTAGCGGGGGGCGCCGCAATGAGCAGTTCTTC. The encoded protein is CASSQGGTSGGRRNEQFF.

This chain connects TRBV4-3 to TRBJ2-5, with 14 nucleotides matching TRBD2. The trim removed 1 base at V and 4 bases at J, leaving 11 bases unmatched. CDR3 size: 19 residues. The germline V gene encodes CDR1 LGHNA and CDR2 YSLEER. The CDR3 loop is CASSQVHRLAGGLRETQYF. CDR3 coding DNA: TGCGCCAGCAGCCAAGTACATCGACTAGCGGGGGGGCTGAGAGAGACCCAGTACTTC.

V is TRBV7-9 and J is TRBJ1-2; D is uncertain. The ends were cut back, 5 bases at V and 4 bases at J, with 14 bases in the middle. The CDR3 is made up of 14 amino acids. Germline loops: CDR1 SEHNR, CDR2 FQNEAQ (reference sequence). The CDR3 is CASSVRGVVYGYTF. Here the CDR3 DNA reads TGTGCCAGCAGCGTCCGCGGGGTCGTCTATGGCTACACCTTC.

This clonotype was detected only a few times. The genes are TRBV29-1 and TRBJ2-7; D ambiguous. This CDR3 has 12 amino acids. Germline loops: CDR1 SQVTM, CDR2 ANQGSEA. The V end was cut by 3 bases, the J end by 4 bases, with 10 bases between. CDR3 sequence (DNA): TGCAGCGTTGAGTCCCGTGATTACGAGCAGTACTTC. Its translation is CSVESRDYEQYF.

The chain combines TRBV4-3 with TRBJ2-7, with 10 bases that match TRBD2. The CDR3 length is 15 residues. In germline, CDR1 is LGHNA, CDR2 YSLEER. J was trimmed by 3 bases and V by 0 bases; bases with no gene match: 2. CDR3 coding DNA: TGCGCCAGCAGCCAAGACAGGACTAGCGGCTACGAGCAGTACTTC. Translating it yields CASSQDRTSGYEQYF.

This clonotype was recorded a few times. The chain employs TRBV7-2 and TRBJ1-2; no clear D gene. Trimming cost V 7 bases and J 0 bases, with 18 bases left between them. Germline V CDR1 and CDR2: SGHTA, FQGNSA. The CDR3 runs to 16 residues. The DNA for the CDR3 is TGTGCCAGCACCACAAATGTTCGACGGACTAACTATGGCTACACCTTC. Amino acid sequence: CASTTNVRRTNYGYTF.